This T cell receptor (beta chain) was profiled in a study of cytomegalovirus exposure and HLA in healthy donors. Study-wide results and caveats: Upon later analysis, TCR association rates were observed to vary by HLA locus, being highest for DRB1 and lowest for HLA-C. The HLA-A and HLA-B alleles of most subjects were reportedly predicted accurately from TCR beta sequences. An apparent linkage of common viral pathogens to several of the most significant clusters emerged in a later analysis.

A word on this clone: The antigen is undetermined.

V was shortened by 7 bases and J by 6 bases, with 6 bases between the two germline ends. From germline, CDR1 is SNHLY and CDR2 FYNNEI. The CDR3 consists of 11 residues. The PCR contained 60 Vbeta and 13 Jbeta primers. Assay used: immunoSEQ multiplex PCR; TCRdb lists only in-frame clones, some missing. There are 80,000 to 100,000 clones in the sample; roughly 73% occur only once, and roughly 3.5% lies in the top ten. The receptor comes from a middle-aged man in good health and CMV-seronegative. The sample comprised PBMCs. The V gene is TRBV2, the J gene TRBJ2-2; no clear D. The CDR3 bases are TGTGCCAGCACGTCCCCCGGGGAGCTGTTTTTT. It specifies CASTSPGELFF.